This TCR beta chain came from a study of blood T cell repertoires in COVID-19. Trimming took 8 bases from V and 8 from J, leaving 9 bases between them. CDR3 length: 10 amino acids. Ages ranged from 18 to 89 years, with residence in 20 to 30 US areas. Produced via immunoSEQ multiplex PCR; TCRdb's table is partial and in-frame only. In the table there are a few hundred thousand clones, about 90% of which are singletons. Material: PBMCs or T cells enriched from blood (not recorded which). The V call is TRBV23-1, the J call TRBJ1-2; D is uncertain. TRBV23-1 is designated an ORF whose function remains uncertain. This sequence was found in a woman aged 30 to 39 who had recovered from COVID-19. The CDR3 bases are TGCGCCAGCGGCTCTGGCGGCTACACCTTC. Translating it yields CASGSGGYTF.